One and the same sample provided the 26 T cell receptor beta chains below, sequenced in a study of blood T cell repertoires in COVID-19. Assay: immunoSEQ multiplex PCR; the TCRdb copy retains only in-frame clones and omits some. The sample holds some 190,000 clones, approximately 80% seen once. Material: PBMCs or T cells enriched from blood (not recorded which). The origin of the receptors is a man aged 55 to 70 who had been exposed to COVID-19.

This clone came up once. This rearrangement joins TRBV2 to TRBJ1-5; 9 bases fit TRBD1. Trimming cost V 6 bases and J 8 bases; bases outside gene matches: 5. The CDR3 is made up of 13 amino acids. CDR1 is SNHLY, CDR2 FYNNEI, per germline. The CDR3 spells CASSHGQGKPQHF. The DNA for the CDR3 is TGTGCCAGCAGCCACGGACAGGGGAAGCCCCAGCATTTT.

This chain joins TRBV7-8 and TRBJ2-1, with a possible D match to TRBD2 (5 bases). The CDR3 extends over 12 amino acids. The ends were cut back, 4 bases at V and 12 bases at J, with 13 bases in the middle. Germline V gene sequence: CDR1 SGHVS, CDR2 FQNEAQ. This chain's CDR3 is CASSSSEVRQFF. CDR3 nucleotide sequence: TGTGCCAGCAGCTCCTCGGAGGTACGGCAGTTCTTC. The variable domain in full, completed from reference TRBV7-8 and TRBJ2-1, reads GAGVSQSPRYKVAKRGQDVALRCDPISGHVSLFWYQQALGQGPEFLTYFQNEAQLDKSGLPSDRFFAERPEGSVSTLKIQRTQQEDSAVYLCASSSSEVRQFFGPGTRLTVL.

The chain has TRBV6-5 and TRBJ1-5; TRBD1 matches 9 bases. Germline V gene sequence: CDR1 MNHEY, CDR2 SVGAGI. V shed 8 bases, J shed 6 bases, and the junction held 2 bases outside the gene matches. This CDR3 is built from 12 residues. The CDR3 DNA sequence: TGTGCCAGCGGACAGGGGCTTCAGCCCCAGCATTTT. Its protein product is CASGQGLQPQHF.

The J gene is TRBJ2-7, the V gene TRBV7-9; 9 bases agree with TRBD1. V dropped 5 bases and J dropped 6; count of bases not matched to a gene: 5. The CDR3 spans 13 residues. Germline CDR1 and CDR2: SEHNR and FQNEAQ (reference sequence). The CDR3 nucleotides are TGTGCCAGCAGCGGGACAGGGAAAGGCGAGCAGTACTTC. Protein: CASSGTGKGEQYF.

The chain is built from TRBV9 and TRBJ2-6; D call uncertain. Germline V gene lookup returns CDR1 SGDLS and CDR2 YYNGEE. The CDR3 covers 15 residues. V was cut by 0 bases and J by 4 bases, with 8 bases left in between. The chain's CDR3 is CASSVDGPGANVLTF. In DNA, the CDR3 is TGTGCCAGCAGCGTAGATGGGCCCGGGGCCAACGTCCTGACTTTC.

The CDR3 spells CAWSALTGTGNTEAFF. The CDR3 DNA sequence: TGTGCCTGGAGTGCCTTAACCGGGACAGGGAACACTGAAGCTTTCTTT. The J gene is TRBJ1-1, the V gene TRBV30, with 8 bases that match TRBD1. The CDR3 extends over 16 amino acids. Germline CDR1 GTSNPN, CDR2 SVGIG (reference sequence). J was trimmed by 1 base and V by 1 base; bases with no gene match: 8.

This chain joins TRBV6-5 and TRBJ2-2; 8 bases match TRBD1. The junction had 6 bases not matched to a gene; V was cut back by 7 bases and J by 5 bases. The germline gives CDR1 MNHEY, CDR2 SVGAGI. The CDR3 runs to 14 residues. The CDR3 DNA follows: TGTGCCAGCAATCAGGGGGCTTGGACCGGGGAGCTGTTTTTT. Translating gives CASNQGAWTGELFF.

The chain couples TRBV5-4 to TRBJ2-7; 8 bases are shared with TRBD2. V was clipped by 0 bases and J by 6 bases; unmatched bases: 8. Germline CDR1 is SGHNT and CDR2 is YYREEE (reference sequence). This CDR3 is 15 amino acids long. This CDR3 is CASSLGHGRATEQYF. The CDR3 coding sequence is TGTGCCAGCAGCTTGGGGCACGGGAGGGCCACCGAGCAGTACTTC. The full variable domain, with the rest looked up from reference TRBV5-4 and TRBJ2-7, is ETGVTQSPTHLIKTRGQQVTLRCSSQSGHNTVSWYQQALGQGPQFIFQYYREEENGRGNFPPRFSGLQFPNYSSELNVNALELDDSALYLCASSLGHGRATEQYFGPGTRLTVT.

This chain uses TRBV6-1 with TRBJ2-4; 8 nucleotides agree with TRBD2. J was trimmed by 0 bases and V by 1 base; bases with no gene match: 17. The length of the CDR3 is 21 residues. The germline gives CDR1 MNHNS, CDR2 SASEGT. As DNA, the CDR3 is TGTGCCAGCAGTGAAGGATGGGGCGGGAGGCCTCATTTTGCAGCCAAAAACATTCAGTACTTC. It yields the protein CASSEGWGGRPHFAAKNIQYF.

V usage is TRBV24-1 and J usage is TRBJ2-1; 9 bases are shared with TRBD2. The V gene end was trimmed by 4 bases and the J gene end by 6 bases; junction bases not matched to a gene: 12. This CDR3 is built from 17 residues. Germline loops: CDR1 KGHDR, CDR2 SFDVKD. In DNA, the CDR3 is TGTGCCACCAGTGACCCTGCCCGGCGCGGGAGGGGCAATGAGCAGTTCTTC. As protein: CATSDPARRGRGNEQFF.

This clone was observed a handful of times. CDR3 amino acids: CASSWNLAGGSTYEQYF. The CDR3 region has the DNA TGTGCCAGCAGCTGGAACCTAGCGGGAGGGTCCACCTACGAGCAGTACTTC. The chain joins TRBV7-3 to TRBJ2-7; 12 bases fit TRBD2. CDR1 SGHTA and CDR2 FQGTGA come from the germline V gene. Trimming at V came to 4 bases and at J to 2 bases, leaving 9 bases not matched to a gene. This CDR3 has 17 amino acids.

The gene calls are TRBV4-3 and TRBJ1-1, with 7 nucleotides matching TRBD1. Trimming at V came to 2 bases and at J to 3 bases, leaving 6 bases not matched to a gene. Looked up from germline, CDR1 is LGHNA and CDR2 is YSLEER. There are 15 residues in the CDR3. The CDR3 bases are TGCGCCAGCAGCCAAATGGGACAGTGGGACACTGAAGCTTTCTTT. This gives the protein CASSQMGQWDTEAFF.

This chain joins TRBV5-5 and TRBJ1-5; a weak D match, TRBD1 (6 bases). Deletions cut 4 bases from V and 3 bases from J, with 17 bases between. Germline CDR1 is SGHKS and CDR2 is YYEKEE (reference sequence). This CDR3 is 16 amino acids long. The CDR3 loop reads CASSALADRLNQPQHF. CDR3 in DNA: TGTGCCAGCAGCGCCTTGGCTGACAGGCTCAATCAGCCCCAGCATTTT.

This chain joins TRBV29-1 and TRBJ1-1; D is possibly TRBD1 (6 bases). V lost 5 bases and J lost 5, with 12 bases in between. Germline CDR1 reads SQVTM; CDR2 reads ANQGSEA. CDR3 size: 12 residues. This chain's CDR3 is CSVRSGETEAFF. DNA for the CDR3: TGCAGCGTTCGGTCAGGGGAAACTGAAGCTTTCTTT.

This clone was picked up one time. The chain has TRBV12-5 and TRBJ2-7; 11 positions agree with TRBD1. The V and J ends lost 2 bases and 3 bases, in that order; junction bases with no gene match: 6. CDR1 and CDR2 (germline): LGHNT, FRNRAP. CDR3 length equals 16 residues. CDR3 bases: TGTGCTAGTGGTTTGTTATCGGGGACAGGGGGCTACGAGCAGTACTTC. It codes for CASGLLSGTGGYEQYF.

V gene TRBV3-1 (or the pseudogene TRBV3-2) combines with J gene TRBJ2-1, with TRBD2 matching 10 bases. Germline assignment: CDR1 LGHDT and CDR2 YNNKEL (reference sequence). V shed 0 bases, J shed 10 bases, and the junction held 12 bases outside the gene matches. The CDR3 loop spans 17 amino acids. The CDR3 region has the DNA TGTGCCAGCAGCCAAGATCTGCTAGCGGGAGTCAAGGGCGAGCAGTTCTTC. This translates into CASSQDLLAGVKGEQFF.

This chain uses TRBV24-1 with TRBJ1-5, with TRBD1 as a possible D gene (5 bases). The CDR3 runs 14 residues. V was trimmed by 0 bases and J by 5 bases, leaving 7 bases between them. In germline, CDR1 is KGHDR, CDR2 SFDVKD. CDR3 sequence reads: CATSDLPGDQPQHF. For the CDR3, the DNA is TGTGCCACCAGTGATTTGCCGGGGGATCAGCCCCAGCATTTT.

The table lists this clone with a few counts. The genes are TRBV15 and TRBJ1-2, with TRBD1 matching over 7 bases. After removal of 3 bases from V and 10 bases from J, the junction contained 11 bases not matched to a gene. CDR3 size: 14 residues. Germline CDR1 reads LNHNV; CDR2 reads YYDKDF (reference sequence). CDR3 sequence reads: CATSSRLTGDAYTF. In nucleotides, the CDR3 is TGTGCCACCAGCAGCCGACTCACAGGGGATGCCTACACCTTC.

J is TRBJ1-1 and V is TRBV5-6, with a possible D match to TRBD1 (5 bases). The CDR3 is 17 amino acids. The germline gives CDR1 SGHDT, CDR2 YYEEEE. V dropped 1 base and J dropped 1 base, with 17 bases sitting between them. The DNA for the CDR3 is TGTGCCAGCAGCTTGTATCGGACAACATACCCGAACACTGAAGCTTTCTTT. This translates into CASSLYRTTYPNTEAFF.

The genes are TRBV24-1 and TRBJ2-2; TRBD1 is a possible D gene (5 bases). Trimming took off 5 bases at V and 0 bases at J, with 9 bases between the two ends. The germline gives CDR1 KGHDR, CDR2 SFDVKD. The CDR3 extends over 15 amino acids. CDR3 nucleotide sequence: TGTGCCACCAGTGCTGAAGGGGCGAACACCGGGGAGCTGTTTTTT. Protein sequence: CATSAEGANTGELFF.

The V gene is TRBV28, the J gene TRBJ1-2, with 10 nucleotides matching TRBD1. The CDR3 is 14 amino acids. The V gene end was trimmed by 6 bases and the J gene end by 4 bases; junction bases not matched to a gene: 5. Germline CDR1 reads MDHEN; CDR2 reads SYDVKM. The CDR3 DNA is TGTGCCAGCAGAACCGGGACAGGGGCCTATGGCTACACCTTC. It translates to CASRTGTGAYGYTF.

The chain recombines TRBV27 with TRBJ1-2, with D maybe TRBD1 (5 bases). V lost 4 bases, J lost 8 bases, and 20 bases lay in between. This CDR3 contains 15 residues. The V gene's germline CDR1 is MNHEY and CDR2 SMNVEV (reference sequence). The CDR3 DNA sequence: TGTGCCAGCAGTTATCTGCCCCTGGGCAGGGAAGGCTACACCTTC. Its protein product is CASSYLPLGREGYTF.

The V call is TRBV3-1 (or the pseudogene TRBV3-2), the J call TRBJ1-1; 8 bases line up with TRBD1. V shed 0 bases and J 8 bases; nucleotides not matched to a gene: 5. The CDR3 totals 14 residues. Germline CDR1 reads LGHDT; CDR2 reads YNNKEL (reference sequence). Here the CDR3 DNA reads TGTGCCAGCAGCCAAGACGACAGGGGTTCCGAAGCTTTCTTT. Its protein product is CASSQDDRGSEAFF.

The chain carries TRBV19 and TRBJ1-5; perhaps TRBD1 as D (5 bases). Trimming removed 0 bases at V and 6 bases at J, with 12 bases between. The CDR3 runs 15 residues. The germline CDR1 and CDR2 sequences are LNHDA and SQIVND (reference sequence). The CDR3 reads CASSIDVGPGQPQHF. The CDR3 DNA reads TGTGCCAGTAGTATAGATGTGGGGCCTGGTCAGCCCCAGCATTTT.

This clone has just a few counts. The chain combines TRBV2 with TRBJ1-5, with a possible D match to TRBD1 (5 bases). Germline V lookup: CDR1 SNHLY, CDR2 FYNNEI. The CDR3 sequence is 14 residues long. V was trimmed by 9 bases and J by 5 bases, leaving 17 bases between them. CDR3 sequence: CASRAPGKDQPQHF. CDR3 DNA: TGTGCCAGTCGGGCCCCAGGGAAGGATCAGCCCCAGCATTTT.

This clone was found once. The V and J genes are TRBV9 and TRBJ2-3; the match to TRBD2 covers 8 bases. J gave up 0 bases and V 4 bases, and 10 bases lay outside the gene matches. The V gene's germline CDR1 is SGDLS and CDR2 YYNGEE. The CDR3 contains 17 residues. The CDR3 DNA is TGTGCCAGCAGCACAAACGGGGGGGCTGGGAGCACAGATACGCAGTATTTT. It yields the protein CASSTNGGAGSTDTQYF.